This T cell receptor beta chain is from a study of OX40 agonist ivuxolimab in advanced cancers. Study at large: The mean age was about 57 years, ranging from about 23 to 79, with roughly four fifths of participants male.

The assay was immunoSEQ multiplex PCR, and TCRdb's table has in-frame clones only and misses some. The sample yields about 35,000 clones, approximately 81% seen once. Germline CDR1 reads MDHEN; CDR2 reads SYDVKM. The V end was cut by 2 bases, the J end by 1 base, with 9 bases between. This CDR3 is built from 15 residues. This sequence was found in an adult with an advanced solid tumor such as melanoma, head and neck, liver or kidney cancer. The material was CD4+ or CD8+ T cells sorted from blood, obtained in a trial of the OX40 agonist ivuxolimab. The chain has TRBV28 and TRBJ2-4; D may be TRBD1 (5 bases). The CDR3 protein is CASSLAGKAKNIQYF. CDR3 nucleotide sequence: TGTGCCAGCAGTTTAGCAGGGAAGGCCAAAAACATTCAGTACTTC. Looking up the rest from reference TRBV28 and TRBJ2-4 gives the full variable domain: DVKVTQSSRYLVKRTGEKVFLECVQDMDHENMFWYRQDPGLGLRLIYFSYDVKMKEKGDIPEGYSVSREKKERFSLILESASTNQTSMYLCASSLAGKAKNIQYFGAGTRLSVL.